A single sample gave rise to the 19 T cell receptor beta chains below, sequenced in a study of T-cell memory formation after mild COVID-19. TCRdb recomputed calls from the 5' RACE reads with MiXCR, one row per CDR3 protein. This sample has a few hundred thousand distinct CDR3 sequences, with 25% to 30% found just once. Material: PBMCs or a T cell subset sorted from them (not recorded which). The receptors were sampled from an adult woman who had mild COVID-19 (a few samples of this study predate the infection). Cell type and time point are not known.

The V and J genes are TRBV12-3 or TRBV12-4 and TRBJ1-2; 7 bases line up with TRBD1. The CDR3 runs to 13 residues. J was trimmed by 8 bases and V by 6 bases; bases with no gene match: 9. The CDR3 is CASSSQGSRGYTF. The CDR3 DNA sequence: TGTGCCAGCAGCTCACAGGGGTCTAGGGGCTACACCTTC.

Written as DNA, the CDR3 is TGTGCCAGCAGCTTAGACCAACTAGCAGAGAGCTCCTACGAGCAGTACTTC. Protein product: CASSLDQLAESSYEQYF. The rearrangement links TRBV7-6 to TRBJ2-7; possibly TRBD2 for D (6 bases). Germline V gene data show CDR1 as SGHVS and CDR2 as FNYEAQ. This CDR3 is 17 amino acids long. The V gene lost 1 base and the J gene lost 0 bases, with 16 bases spanning the gap.

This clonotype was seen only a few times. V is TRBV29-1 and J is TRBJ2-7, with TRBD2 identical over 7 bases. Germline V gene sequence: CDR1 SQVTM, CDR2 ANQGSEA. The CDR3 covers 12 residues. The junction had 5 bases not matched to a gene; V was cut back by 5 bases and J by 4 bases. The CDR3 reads CSVRSGIYEQYF. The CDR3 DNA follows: TGCAGCGTTAGGAGCGGGATTTACGAGCAGTACTTC.

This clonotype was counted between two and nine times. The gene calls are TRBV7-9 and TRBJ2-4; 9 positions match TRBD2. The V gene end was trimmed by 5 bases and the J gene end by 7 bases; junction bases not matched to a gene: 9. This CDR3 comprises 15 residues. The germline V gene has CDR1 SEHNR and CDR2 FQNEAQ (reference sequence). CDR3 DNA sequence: TGTGCCAGCAGCGGCGGGGGGGCCCCAAGGAACATTCAGTACTTC. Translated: CASSGGGAPRNIQYF.

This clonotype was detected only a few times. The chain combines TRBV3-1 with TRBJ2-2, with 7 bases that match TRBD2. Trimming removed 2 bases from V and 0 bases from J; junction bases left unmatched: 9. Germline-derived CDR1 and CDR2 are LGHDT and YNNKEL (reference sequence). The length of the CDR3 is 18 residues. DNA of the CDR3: TGTGCCAGCAGCCAACGGCTAGCGGTGCGCGCGAACACCGGGGAGCTGTTTTTT. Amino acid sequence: CASSQRLAVRANTGELFF.

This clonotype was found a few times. The CDR3 DNA sequence: TGTGCCAGCAGCATTGGGACAGGGGAGCAGTTCTTC. Its translation: CASSIGTGEQFF. This chain uses TRBV12-3 or TRBV12-4 with TRBJ2-1, with TRBD1 matching over 9 bases. The V gene end was trimmed by 6 bases and the J gene end by 10 bases; junction bases not matched to a gene: 4. The CDR3 is 12 residues long.

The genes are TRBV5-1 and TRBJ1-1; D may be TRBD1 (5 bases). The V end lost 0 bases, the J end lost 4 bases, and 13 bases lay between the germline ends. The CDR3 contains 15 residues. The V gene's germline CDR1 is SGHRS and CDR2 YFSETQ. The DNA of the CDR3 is TGCGCCAGCAGCTTGGGGGGGACGTGGGGCACTGAAGCTTTCTTT. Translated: CASSLGGTWGTEAFF.

The DNA of the CDR3 is TGTGCCAGCAGTTCCCCTCGGCACTTCAATGAGCAGTTCTTC. It codes for CASSSPRHFNEQFF. The chain is built from TRBV27 and TRBJ2-1; no definite D call. CDR1 and CDR2 from the germline V gene are MNHEY and SMNVEV (reference sequence). V gave up 4 bases and J gave up 6 bases, with 13 bases separating them. The CDR3 covers 14 residues.

The CDR3 region is CASSQILQGEDGYTF. Written as DNA, the CDR3 is TGTGCCAGCTCACAGATCCTACAGGGAGAGGATGGCTACACCTTC. The chain uses TRBV18 and TRBJ1-2, with D maybe TRBD1 (6 bases). The CDR3 is 15 residues long. CDR1 and CDR2 (germline): KGHSH, LQKENI. Trimming left V 4 bases short and J 6 bases short, with 18 bases between.

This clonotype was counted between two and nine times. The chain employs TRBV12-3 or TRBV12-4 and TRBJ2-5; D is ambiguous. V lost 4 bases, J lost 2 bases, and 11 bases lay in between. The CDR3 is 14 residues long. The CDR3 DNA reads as TGTGCCAGCAGTTCGCCTGTAGGGCAAGAGACCCAGTACTTC. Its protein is CASSSPVGQETQYF.

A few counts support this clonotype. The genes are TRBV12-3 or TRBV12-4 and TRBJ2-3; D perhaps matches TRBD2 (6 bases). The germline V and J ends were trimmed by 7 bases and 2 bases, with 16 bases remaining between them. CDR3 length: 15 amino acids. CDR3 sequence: CASKPRGGYTDTQYF. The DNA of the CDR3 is TGTGCCAGCAAACCTAGGGGAGGTTACACAGATACGCAGTATTTT.

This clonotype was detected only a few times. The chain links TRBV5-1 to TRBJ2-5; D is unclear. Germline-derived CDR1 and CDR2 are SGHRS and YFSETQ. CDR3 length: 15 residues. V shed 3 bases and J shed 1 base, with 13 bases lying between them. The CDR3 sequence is CASSSRPRTQETQYF. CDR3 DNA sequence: TGCGCCAGCAGCTCTCGACCGAGGACCCAAGAGACCCAGTACTTC.

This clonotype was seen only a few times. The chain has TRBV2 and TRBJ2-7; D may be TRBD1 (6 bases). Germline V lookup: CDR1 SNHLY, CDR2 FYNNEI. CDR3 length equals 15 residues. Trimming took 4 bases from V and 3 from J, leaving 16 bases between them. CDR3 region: CASSAFGQKVYEQYF. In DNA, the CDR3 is TGTGCCAGCAGTGCCTTTGGACAGAAAGTCTACGAGCAGTACTTC. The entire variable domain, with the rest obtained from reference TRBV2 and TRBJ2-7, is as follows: EPEVTQTPSHQVTQMGQEVILRCVPISNHLYFYWYRQILGQKVEFLVSFYNNEISEKSEIFDDQFSVERPDGSNFTLKIRSTKLEDSAMYFCASSAFGQKVYEQYFGPGTRLTVT.

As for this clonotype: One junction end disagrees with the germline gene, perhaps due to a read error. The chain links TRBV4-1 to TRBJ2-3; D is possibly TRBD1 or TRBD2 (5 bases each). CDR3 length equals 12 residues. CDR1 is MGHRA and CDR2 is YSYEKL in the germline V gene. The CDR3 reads CASSQEEVGPLF. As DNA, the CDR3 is TGCGCCAGCAGCCAAGAGGAAGTGGGACCCCTGTTT.

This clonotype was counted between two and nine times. The CDR3: CASSLGGSHEQFF. For the CDR3, the DNA is TGTGCCAGCAGCTTGGGGGGGAGCCATGAGCAGTTCTTC. The rearrangement links TRBV5-6 to TRBJ2-1; D tentatively fits TRBD1 or TRBD2 (5 bases each). Germline assignment: CDR1 SGHDT and CDR2 YYEEEE. V was clipped by 0 bases and J by 8 bases, with 9 bases between them. The CDR3 consists of 13 residues.

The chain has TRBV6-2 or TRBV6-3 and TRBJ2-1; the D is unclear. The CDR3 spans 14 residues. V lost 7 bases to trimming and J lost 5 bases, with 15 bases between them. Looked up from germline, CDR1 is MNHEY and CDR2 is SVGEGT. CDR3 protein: CASTPRAAHNEQFF. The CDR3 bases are TGTGCCAGCACCCCTCGGGCGGCACACAATGAGCAGTTCTTC.

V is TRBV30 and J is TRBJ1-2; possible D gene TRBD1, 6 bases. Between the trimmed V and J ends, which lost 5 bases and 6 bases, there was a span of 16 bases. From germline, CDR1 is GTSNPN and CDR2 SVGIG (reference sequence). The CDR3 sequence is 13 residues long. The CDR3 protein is CAWGEYRVDGYTF. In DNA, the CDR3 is TGTGCCTGGGGTGAGTACAGGGTCGATGGCTACACCTTC.

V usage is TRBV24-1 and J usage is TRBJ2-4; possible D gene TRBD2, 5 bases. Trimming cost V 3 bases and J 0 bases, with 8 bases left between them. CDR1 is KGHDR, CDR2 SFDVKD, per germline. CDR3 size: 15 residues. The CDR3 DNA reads TGTGCCACCAGTGATGCGGGCACAGCCAAAAACATTCAGTACTTC. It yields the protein CATSDAGTAKNIQYF.

CDR3 amino acids: CASSWSGSGGETQYF. The CDR3 nucleotides read TGCGCCAGCAGCTGGAGCGGTTCAGGAGGGGAGACCCAGTACTTC. The chain is built from TRBV5-1 and TRBJ2-5, with D possibly matching TRBD2 (6 bases). The CDR3 consists of 15 residues. With 3 bases removed from V and 5 bases from J, the gap between germline ends came to 17 bases. Germline CDR1 is SGHRS and CDR2 is YFSETQ.